This T cell receptor (beta chain) is from a study of early stage breast cancer tumors. Whole-study context: Around 10-fold was the mean read coverage per sample. The study's findings and limits: Functional markers like CD4, CD8 and FOXP3 were missed in bulk sequencing. In about 85% of the 16 patients, blood comparison separated tumor from normal breast.

A word on this clone: Its antigen is as yet unknown.

The CDR3 covers 14 residues. V gave up 3 bases and J gave up 0 bases, with 9 bases separating them. Germline CDR1 is SGHTA and CDR2 is FQGNSA. Each sample had two DNA replicates, 0.5 ug blood or around 1.6 ug tissue. Sequencing was performed with immunoSEQ multiplex PCR; in TCRdb, only in-frame clones are kept and a portion is missing. The sample yields approximately 52,000 clones, 65% to 90% seen once. The chain carries TRBV7-2 and TRBJ2-7; D unclear. What was sequenced was blood. The clonotype originates from a person between 45 and 65 years old with breast cancer. The CDR3 DNA reads TGTGCCAGCAGCTTTTCTAGAACCTCCTACGAGCAGTACTTC. It is translated as CASSFSRTSYEQYF.